Following are 19 T cell receptor beta chains from one sample sequenced in a study of cytomegalovirus exposure and HLA in healthy donors. The PCR used 60 Vbeta and 13 Jbeta primers. Profiled with immunoSEQ multiplex PCR; TCRdb holds only in-frame clones, not every one. Of about 150,000 clones in the sample, 73% were seen once. The specimen sequenced was PBMCs. These receptor sequences come from a woman aged 18-29 years in good health and CMV-seropositive.

J is TRBJ1-2 and V is TRBV30; a possible D gene is TRBD1 (6 bases). The CDR3 runs 12 residues. Germline-derived CDR1 and CDR2 are GTSNPN and SVGIG (reference sequence). V dropped 5 bases and J dropped 3 bases, with 10 bases sitting between them. CDR3 sequence (DNA): TGTGCCTGGCATCGACAGGACTATGGCTACACCTTC. The encoded protein is CAWHRQDYGYTF.

The rearrangement joins TRBV9 to TRBJ2-5; D remains unclear. V lost 0 bases to trimming and J lost 4 bases, with 7 bases between them. The germline gives CDR1 SGDLS, CDR2 YYNGEE. The CDR3 sequence is 13 residues long. CDR3 sequence (DNA): TGTGCCAGCAGCGTAGCATTGCGAGAGACCCAGTACTTC. The encoded protein is CASSVALRETQYF. The full variable domain, rest sourced from reference TRBV9 and TRBJ2-5, is DSGVTQTPKHLITATGQRVTLRCSPRSGDLSVYWYQQSLDQGLQFLIQYYNGEERAKGNILERFSAQQFPDLHSELNLSSLELGDSALYFCASSVALRETQYFGPGTRLLVL.

V gene TRBV5-1 combines with J gene TRBJ1-1; TRBD1 is a possible D gene (6 bases). Trimming took 3 bases from V and 11 from J, leaving 14 bases between them. The length of the CDR3 is 12 residues. CDR1 is SGHRS, CDR2 YFSETQ, per germline. As DNA, the CDR3 is TGCGCCAGCAGCTCTAACGAGGGGGAGGCTTTCTTT. It translates to CASSSNEGEAFF.

For this clone: Other DNA sequences within the sample encode an identical CDR3. CDR3 sequence: CASSYGGGEAFF. The CDR3 DNA sequence: TGTGCCAGCAGTTATGGGGGAGGGGAAGCTTTCTTT. V usage is TRBV6-5 and J usage is TRBJ1-1; weak D call: TRBD1 (5 bases). The CDR3 runs 12 residues. CDR1 is MNHEY and CDR2 is SVGAGI in the germline V gene. The V end was cut by 3 bases, the J end by 8 bases, with 10 bases between.

The chain uses TRBV28 and TRBJ2-5; 7 nucleotides match TRBD2. The CDR3 loop spans 17 amino acids. The germline V gene encodes CDR1 MDHEN and CDR2 SYDVKM. The V and J ends lost 5 bases and 4 bases, in that order; junction bases with no gene match: 16. CDR3 nucleotides: TGTGCCAGCAGTACCGGGACTACCTATCCCCGGGGAGAGACCCAGTACTTC. This encodes CASSTGTTYPRGETQYF.

The rearrangement joins TRBV7-2 to TRBJ2-2; D might be TRBD2 (6 bases). V lost 2 bases and J 4 bases, leaving 8 bases between the germline ends. Germline V gives CDR1 SGHTA, CDR2 FQGNSA. This CDR3 is built from 14 residues. CDR3 DNA: TGTGCCAGCAGCTTATTGGGGGGCACCGGGGAGCTGTTTTTT. This sequence encodes CASSLLGGTGELFF. The full variable domain, completed using reference TRBV7-2 and TRBJ2-2, is GAGVSQSPSNKVTEKGKDVELRCDPISGHTALYWYRQSLGQGLEFLIYFQGNSAPDKSGLPSDRFSAERTGGSVSTLTIQRTQQEDSAVYLCASSLLGGTGELFFGEGSRLTVL.

Points on this clone: Different DNA sequences within this sample yield the same CDR3. The CDR3 reads CASSLLSVEQYF. The CDR3 nucleotides are TGTGCCAGCAGCTTACTCTCGGTCGAGCAGTACTTC. The chain carries TRBV7-9 and TRBJ2-7; D remains unclear. Per germline, CDR1 SEHNR and CDR2 FQNEAQ (reference sequence). The CDR3 runs 12 residues. Between the trimmed V and J ends, which lost 2 bases and 6 bases, there was a span of 8 bases.

The chain joins TRBV6-1 to TRBJ2-5; weak D call: TRBD1 (5 bases). Germline values: CDR1 MNHNS, CDR2 SASEGT. This CDR3 is built from 15 residues. Trimming pared 4 bases from V and 2 bases from J, leaving 14 bases between. CDR3 in amino acids: CASSATNRMQETQYF. CDR3 nucleotides: TGTGCCAGCAGTGCAACCAACAGGATGCAAGAGACCCAGTACTTC.

This chain links TRBV19 with TRBJ2-2; 8 bases map to TRBD1. Losses at the gene ends were 0 bases for V and 2 bases for J; bases not matched to a gene: 11. The CDR3 runs to 19 residues. The germline CDR1 and CDR2 sequences are LNHDA and SQIVND (reference sequence). As DNA, the CDR3 is TGTGCCAGTAGTATAGACTACGGACAGGGTCCCTTTAACACCGGGGAGCTGTTTTTT. Residues: CASSIDYGQGPFNTGELFF.

The V call is TRBV19, the J call TRBJ2-7, with D possibly being TRBD1 (5 bases). The germline V gene encodes CDR1 LNHDA and CDR2 SQIVND (reference sequence). CDR3 length equals 12 residues. V was trimmed by 4 bases and J by 7 bases, leaving 11 bases between them. CDR3 residues: CASSTPGREQYF. The CDR3 DNA reads as TGTGCCAGTAGTACCCCAGGGCGGGAGCAGTACTTC.

V usage is TRBV10-3 and J usage is TRBJ1-2; the D is unclear. The CDR3 length is 17 residues. Germline V gene lookup returns CDR1 ENHRY and CDR2 SYGVKD. Trimming took off 2 bases at V and 5 bases at J, with 21 bases between the two ends. CDR3 coding DNA: TGTGCCATCAGTGAGCTATTTCTATCAGGTGCATTGTATGGCTACACCTTC. It yields the protein CAISELFLSGALYGYTF.

V and J are TRBV7-2 and TRBJ2-7, with a weak D call TRBD1 (6 bases). V lost 2 bases to trimming and J lost 5 bases, with 10 bases between them. The CDR3 runs 13 residues. CDR1 and CDR2 (germline): SGHTA, FQGNSA. CDR3 sequence reads: CASSLLQGNEQYF. The CDR3 DNA is TGTGCCAGCAGCTTATTACAGGGAAACGAGCAGTACTTC.

This rearrangement joins TRBV4-3 to TRBJ2-6, with a possible D match to TRBD1 (6 bases). The CDR3 runs 20 residues. The germline V gene has CDR1 LGHNA and CDR2 YSLEER. Trimming left V 3 bases short and J 0 bases short, with 21 bases between. CDR3 region: CASSQDRVPLWPSGANVLTF. The CDR3 nucleotides are TGCGCCAGCAGCCAGGACAGAGTGCCGCTGTGGCCCTCTGGGGCCAACGTCCTGACTTTC.

This clone was observed a handful of times. The chain is built from TRBV14 and TRBJ1-6; TRBD1 might be the D (5 bases). V was clipped by 3 bases and J by 11 bases, with 23 bases between them. CDR3 length: 17 amino acids. The V gene's germline CDR1 is SGHDN and CDR2 FVKESK. CDR3 nucleotide sequence: TGTGCCAGCAGCCACAAAATGGGGCCAGGGTCAATTACACCCCTCCACTTT. Translating it yields CASSHKMGPGSITPLHF.

CDR3 bases: TGTGCCAGCGGGGCGGGGGCTAGCGGTAACAATGAGCAGTTCTTC. Amino acids: CASGAGASGNNEQFF. V is TRBV9 and J is TRBJ2-1; D possibly corresponds to TRBD2 (7 bases). The CDR3 is 15 residues long. Germline lookup yields CDR1 SGDLS and CDR2 YYNGEE. V was trimmed by 7 bases and J by 5 bases, leaving 19 bases between them.

The chain combines TRBV6-1 with TRBJ1-3; no reliable D call. Trimming took off 1 base at V and 2 bases at J, with 9 bases between the two ends. Germline V lookup: CDR1 MNHNS, CDR2 SASEGT. This CDR3 region has 15 residues. DNA for the CDR3: TGTGCCAGCAGTGAAGTGCGAGGGCCTGGAAACACCATATATTTT. Translation gives CASSEVRGPGNTIYF.

The V gene is TRBV7-9, the J gene TRBJ1-1, with 7 bases matching TRBD1. V was pared by 5 bases and J by 1 base, with 1 base of the junction left unmatched. The CDR3 loop spans 13 amino acids. Germline lookup yields CDR1 SEHNR and CDR2 FQNEAQ (reference sequence). The CDR3 DNA reads as TGTGCCAGCAGCGACAGGGAGAACACTGAAGCTTTCTTT. This gives the protein CASSDRENTEAFF.

The chain links TRBV5-1 to TRBJ2-5, with TRBD1 matching 7 bases. CDR1 and CDR2 from the germline V gene are SGHRS and YFSETQ. V was pared by 7 bases and J by 5 bases, with 11 bases of the junction left unmatched. The length of the CDR3 is 14 residues. CDR3 coding DNA: TGCGCCAGCGGCCGGGACAGTAACTTGGAGACCCAGTACTTC. Its translation is CASGRDSNLETQYF.

This chain joins TRBV5-4 and TRBJ2-5, with TRBD1 matching over 7 bases. Germline V gene lookup returns CDR1 SGHNT and CDR2 YYREEE (reference sequence). Germline trimming cut 0 bases from V and 2 bases from J; bases unmatched to any gene: 1. CDR3 length equals 14 residues. CDR3 nucleotides: TGTGCCAGCAGCTTGGGGGACAGACAAGAGACCCAGTACTTC. Protein sequence: CASSLGDRQETQYF.